One and the same sample provided the 30 T cell receptor beta chains below, sequenced in a study of CD8 T cells in ankylosing spondylitis (dated by TCRdb to the late 2010s). What the study reported, not specific to this receptor: Blood from ankylosing spondylitis patients appeared to be characterized by a TCR beta motif made up of about 8 highly homologous amino acid variants.

Library generation was performed with 5' RACE. TCRdb shows the sequencer as Illumina HiSeq 2500. TCRdb handled the public reads itself, with Q25 trimming in fastp and clone calling in MiXCR, and kept productive beta chains. Rows matching on CDR3 protein sequence are summarized as one entry with the most common DNA and genes. In this sample the table shows around 490,000 distinct CDR3 sequences, less than 6% of which occur a single time. The top ten hold 3% to 4% of the sample. No antigen has been assigned to these receptors. The specimen sequenced was blood, either unsorted or a sorted T cell fraction (not recorded which). The receptor set was obtained from a male donor with ankylosing spondylitis.

This clonotype was picked up many times. The chain links TRBV7-9 to TRBJ2-7; D is possibly TRBD2 (7 bases). The CDR3 runs 16 residues. The V gene lost 0 bases and the J gene lost 3 bases, with 15 bases spanning the gap. From germline, CDR1 is SEHNR and CDR2 FQNEAQ (reference sequence). This CDR3 reads CASSLAMGGTHYEQYF. CDR3 DNA: TGTGCCAGCAGCTTAGCGATGGGGGGGACACACTACGAGCAGTACTTC.

Ten or more counts support this clonotype. The genes are TRBV5-6 and TRBJ2-3; D gene unclear. CDR3 length: 13 residues. CDR1 is SGHDT, CDR2 YYEEEE, per germline. Trimming removed 5 bases from V and 2 bases from J, with 9 bases in between. The chain's CDR3 is CASSRRFTDTQYF. As DNA, the CDR3 is TGTGCCAGCAGTCGACGGTTCACAGATACGCAGTATTTT.

This clonotype has at least ten counts. The chain is built from TRBV24-1 and TRBJ2-5, with D possibly being TRBD1 (5 bases). Trimming cost V 5 bases and J 5 bases, with 14 bases left between them. Looked up from germline, CDR1 is KGHDR and CDR2 is SFDVKD. The CDR3 covers 14 residues. The CDR3 nucleotides are TGTGCCACCAGTGTCCAGGGCTTTAGGGAGACCCAGTACTTC. It translates to CATSVQGFRETQYF.

This clonotype has more than one count but fewer than ten. The CDR3 protein is CSARDGTGATNEKLFF. The CDR3 nucleotides are TGCAGTGCTAGAGATGGGACAGGGGCAACTAATGAAAAACTGTTTTTT. This chain uses TRBV20-1 with TRBJ1-4; TRBD1 agrees at 10 bases. The CDR3 sequence is 16 residues long. Per the germline V gene, CDR1 is DFQATT and CDR2 is SNEGSKA (reference sequence). V gave up 0 bases and J gave up 0 bases; unmatched junction bases: 1.

At least ten counts were recorded for this clonotype. V is TRBV12-3 or TRBV12-4 and J is TRBJ1-1; D might be TRBD1 (6 bases). The CDR3 loop spans 17 amino acids. Trimming left V 0 bases short and J 0 bases short, with 14 bases between. In DNA, the CDR3 is TGTGCCAGCAGTTTAGCGCTGGACAGCCACATGAACACTGAAGCTTTCTTT. Translating it yields CASSLALDSHMNTEAFF.

This clonotype has only a few counts. The genes are TRBV11-2 and TRBJ1-6, with TRBD1 as a possible D gene (6 bases). Germline V gives CDR1 SGHAT, CDR2 FQNNGV. The CDR3 spans 16 residues. The V gene lost 1 base and the J gene lost 7 bases, with 14 bases spanning the gap. CDR3 residues: CASSLVWGASNSPLHF. The DNA of the CDR3 is TGTGCCAGCAGCTTAGTATGGGGGGCGTCAAATTCACCCCTCCACTTT.

The rearrangement joins TRBV6-2 or TRBV6-3 to TRBJ2-5; D unresolved. Trimming took 2 bases from V and 1 from J, leaving 8 bases between them. The germline V gene encodes CDR1 MNHEY and CDR2 SVGEGT. This CDR3 has 14 amino acids. As DNA, the CDR3 is TGTGCCAGCAGTTACATGACCTTCCAAGAGACCCAGTACTTC. It is translated as CASSYMTFQETQYF.

This clonotype was detected many times. V and J are TRBV12-3 or TRBV12-4 and TRBJ1-5, with a possible D match to TRBD1 (6 bases). Trimming stripped 7 bases from V and 1 base from J, with 20 bases between. This CDR3 is built from 17 residues. The CDR3 region is CASNGGRGVWSNQPQHF. The CDR3 nucleotides read TGTGCCAGCAACGGGGGTAGGGGGGTATGGAGCAATCAGCCCCAGCATTTT.

Many counts were recorded for this clonotype. The chain links TRBV2 to TRBJ2-7; D perhaps matches TRBD2 (5 bases). Germline CDR1 is SNHLY and CDR2 is FYNNEI. The CDR3 sequence is 13 residues long. V was clipped by 6 bases and J by 4 bases, with 13 bases between them. CDR3 residues: CASRRDSMYEQYF. As DNA, the CDR3 is TGTGCCAGCAGGAGGGATAGCATGTACGAGCAGTACTTC.

J is TRBJ1-2 and V is TRBV19; D remains unclear. V was trimmed by 10 bases and J by 10 bases, leaving 22 bases between them. CDR3 length equals 13 residues. Per the germline V gene, CDR1 is LNHDA and CDR2 is SQIVND (reference sequence). As DNA, the CDR3 is TGTGCCACATCGGTCCGGTTGGAGGTTCCCTACACCTTC. Amino acid sequence: CATSVRLEVPYTF.

This clonotype came up a few times. The rearrangement links TRBV4-3 to TRBJ2-5; D tentatively reads TRBD1 or TRBD2 (6 bases each). The V end lost 4 bases, the J end lost 5 bases, and 17 bases lay between the germline ends. Per the germline V gene, CDR1 is LGHNA and CDR2 is YSLEER. There are 15 residues in the CDR3. CDR3 residues: CASSRGGTSLETQYF. The CDR3 DNA sequence: TGCGCCAGCAGCCGAGGAGGGACATCTTTGGAGACCCAGTACTTC.

This clonotype has just a few counts. The CDR3 region is CANARLAGGTKTQYF. CDR3 DNA sequence: TGTGCCAACGCACGCTTAGCGGGAGGTACTAAGACGCAGTATTTT. This chain uses TRBV12-3 or TRBV12-4 with TRBJ2-3; 10 nucleotides match TRBD2. V trimming: 10 bases; J trimming: 9 bases; junction bases outside the gene matches: 16. The CDR3 spans 15 residues.

This clonotype has a count of ten or more. V and J are TRBV4-2 and TRBJ2-2; D remains ambiguous. CDR1 is LGHNA and CDR2 is YNFKEQ in the germline V gene. The CDR3 loop spans 18 amino acids. V was cut by 4 bases and J by 0 bases, with 18 bases left in between. The CDR3 DNA sequence: TGTGCCAGCAGCCCCATTCTCCTCCGGTCCCCGAACACCGGGGAGCTGTTTTTT. As protein: CASSPILLRSPNTGELFF.

Comments on this clonotype: The conserved closing phenylalanine or tryptophan is absent in this CDR3, likely reflecting a read error. This chain links TRBV12-3 or TRBV12-4 with TRBJ1-2; a weak D match, TRBD1 (6 bases). This CDR3 spans 13 amino acids. The V end lost 3 bases, the J end lost 4 bases, and 9 bases lay between the germline ends. CDR3: CASSFGQTYGYTL. The CDR3, as DNA: TGTGCCAGCAGTTTTGGACAGACCTATGGCTACACCCTC.

The V gene is TRBV24-1, the J gene TRBJ1-2, with D unresolved. Germline values: CDR1 KGHDR, CDR2 SFDVKD. The CDR3 consists of 11 residues. V was trimmed by 4 bases and J by 5 bases, leaving 4 bases between them. In DNA, the CDR3 is TGTGCCACCAGTGAGGGTTATGGCTACACCTTC. Its translation is CATSEGYGYTF.

This clonotype occurred many times. V usage is TRBV6-5 and J usage is TRBJ1-4; D unresolved. This CDR3 spans 12 amino acids. Trimming removed 3 bases at V and 7 bases at J, with 6 bases between. Germline lookup yields CDR1 MNHEY and CDR2 SVGAGI. The CDR3 spells CASSYSGEKLFF. CDR3 DNA: TGTGCCAGCAGTTATTCGGGTGAAAAACTGTTTTTT.

In this sample, this clonotype turned up a few times. The chain has TRBV10-3 and TRBJ2-7, with D tentatively TRBD1 (6 bases). The CDR3 totals 12 residues. V lost 9 bases to trimming and J lost 1 base, with 10 bases between them. Germline CDR1 is ENHRY and CDR2 is SYGVKD. The CDR3 sequence is CAIARGSYEQYF. CDR3 DNA sequence: TGTGCCATTGCGAGGGGGTCCTACGAGCAGTACTTC.

This clonotype has ten or more counts. This chain uses TRBV4-3 with TRBJ1-2; D is undetermined. The CDR3 loop spans 15 amino acids. With 0 bases removed from V and 2 bases from J, the gap between germline ends came to 10 bases. CDR1 is LGHNA and CDR2 is YSLEER in the germline V gene. In DNA, the CDR3 is TGCGCCAGCAGCCAAGAGGCACTGCTAAACTATGGCTACACCTTC. Its protein is CASSQEALLNYGYTF.

This clonotype was seen many times. CDR3 region: CASSSGTGVLQPQHF. CDR3 nucleotides: TGCGCCAGCAGCTCCGGGACAGGGGTTCTTCAGCCCCAGCATTTT. The gene calls are TRBV5-1 and TRBJ1-5; 10 nucleotides line up with TRBD1. CDR1 is SGHRS, CDR2 YFSETQ, per germline. V shed 3 bases and J 6 bases; nucleotides not matched to a gene: 6. The CDR3 runs to 15 residues.

This clonotype appeared many times. The rearrangement joins TRBV29-1 to TRBJ2-7, with 8 bases aligning to TRBD2. There are 12 residues in the CDR3. The V and J ends lost 8 bases and 1 base, in that order; junction bases with no gene match: 4. In germline, CDR1 is SQVTM, CDR2 ANQGSEA. Here the CDR3 DNA reads TGCAGCACCCGGGAGGGGTCCTACGAGCAGTACTTC. Protein: CSTREGSYEQYF.

This clonotype showed up just a few times. The rearrangement uses TRBV19 and TRBJ2-7; 11 bases agree with TRBD1. Germline values: CDR1 LNHDA, CDR2 SQIVND (reference sequence). Trimming removed 5 bases from V and 2 bases from J; junction bases left unmatched: 20. CDR3 length: 20 residues. Here the CDR3 DNA reads TGTGCCAGTAGTCCGCTGCCGGGACAGGGGGAATTGGTCGCGGCCTACGAGCAGTACTTC. This sequence encodes CASSPLPGQGELVAAYEQYF.

The chain joins TRBV27 to TRBJ2-3, with 7 nucleotides matching TRBD1. V shed 6 bases, J shed 14 bases, and the junction held 11 bases outside the gene matches. The CDR3 is 12 residues long. Germline V gene lookup returns CDR1 MNHEY and CDR2 SMNVEV (reference sequence). CDR3 sequence: CASRIGQAKPYF. CDR3 nucleotide sequence: TGTGCCAGCAGGATTGGACAGGCAAAACCGTATTTT.

This clonotype has a count of ten or more. CDR3: CASSLLQGHGELFF. The CDR3 DNA follows: TGTGCCAGCAGTTTACTACAGGGTCACGGGGAGCTGTTTTTT. This chain connects TRBV12-3 or TRBV12-4 to TRBJ2-2, with TRBD1 as a possible D gene (6 bases). The CDR3 is made up of 14 amino acids. With 2 bases removed from V and 7 bases from J, the gap between germline ends came to 11 bases.

This clonotype was picked up many times. The chain couples TRBV12-3 or TRBV12-4 to TRBJ1-3; the D is unclear. V dropped 6 bases and J dropped 0 bases, with 6 bases sitting between them. The CDR3 has 13 amino acids. The CDR3 DNA is TGTGCCAGCAGGGAGAGCTCTGGAAACACCATATATTTT. Amino acid sequence: CASRESSGNTIYF.

Worth noting for this clonotype: This may arise from a read error, as a much more abundant clone is one base away. The V gene is TRBV6-4, the J gene TRBJ1-1; the match to TRBD1 covers 8 bases. Germline-derived CDR1 and CDR2 are MRHNA and SNTAGT. The CDR3 contains 14 residues. Here the CDR3 DNA reads TGTGTCAGCAGCCCAACAGGGGGTCCTACTGAAGCTTTCTTT. This codes for CVSSPTGGPTEAFF.

In this sample, this clonotype turned up many times. V usage is TRBV4-2 and J usage is TRBJ1-5; D is unclear. Trimming left V 0 bases short and J 5 bases short, with 11 bases between. CDR1 and CDR2 (germline): LGHNA, YNFKEQ. The CDR3 runs to 15 residues. CDR3 amino acids: CASSQDQEGHQPQHF. The CDR3 DNA reads TGTGCCAGCAGCCAAGATCAGGAGGGCCATCAGCCCCAGCATTTT.

This clonotype was recorded at least ten times. The V and J genes are TRBV5-1 and TRBJ2-7, with D maybe TRBD2 (5 bases). The CDR3 loop spans 12 amino acids. Germline CDR1 reads SGHRS; CDR2 reads YFSETQ. Trimming removed 0 bases at V and 11 bases at J, with 12 bases between. The CDR3 bases are TGCGCCAGCAGCTTGGGACGGGGTGAGAAGTACTTC. This translates into CASSLGRGEKYF.

This clonotype has a count of ten or more. The CDR3 here is CASSAGTYYGYTF. The CDR3, as DNA: TGTGCCAGCAGTGCGGGCACCTACTATGGCTACACCTTC. The chain couples TRBV6-1 to TRBJ1-2; no clear D gene. Trimming took off 4 bases at V and 3 bases at J, with 9 bases between the two ends. The length of the CDR3 is 13 residues. Germline V gene lookup returns CDR1 MNHNS and CDR2 SASEGT.

This clonotype showed up many times. J is TRBJ2-5 and V is TRBV5-5; TRBD2 aligns across 8 bases. CDR1 is SGHKS, CDR2 YYEKEE, per germline (reference sequence). Losses at the gene ends were 1 base for V and 2 bases for J; bases not matched to a gene: 4. CDR3 size: 15 residues. CDR3 nucleotides: TGTGCCAGCAGCTTGTTGCGGGGGGTTCAAGAGACCCAGTACTTC. Translating it yields CASSLLRGVQETQYF.

This chain links TRBV4-3 with TRBJ2-6; D gene unclear. The CDR3 has 17 amino acids. V was clipped by 1 base and J by 7 bases, with 17 bases between them. The germline CDR1 and CDR2 sequences are LGHNA and YSLEER. CDR3 bases: TGCGCCAGCAGCCAAGTGGGGTCAGGCGTAGGCGCCAACGTCCTGACTTTC. Amino acid sequence: CASSQVGSGVGANVLTF.